Presented here are 17 T cell receptor beta chains from one specimen sequenced in a study of blood T cell repertoires in COVID-19. Profiled with immunoSEQ multiplex PCR; TCRdb holds only in-frame clones, not every one. The data contain some 140,000 clones, roughly 84% of them singletons. The sample comprised PBMCs or T cells enriched from blood (not recorded which). Receptor source: a middle-aged man with acute COVID-19.

The chain is built from TRBV2 and TRBJ2-7, with D possibly matching TRBD2 (5 bases). V was shortened by 7 bases and J by 3 bases, with 10 bases between the two germline ends. The CDR3 consists of 12 residues. Per germline, CDR1 SNHLY and CDR2 FYNNEI. CDR3 loop: CASKGAFYEQYF. The CDR3 nucleotides are TGTGCCAGCAAGGGAGCATTCTACGAGCAGTACTTC.

V and J are TRBV5-4 and TRBJ2-1, with D hard to call. Germline V lookup: CDR1 SGHNT, CDR2 YYREEE (reference sequence). The CDR3 consists of 16 residues. V was cut by 2 bases and J by 5 bases, with 17 bases left in between. In DNA, the CDR3 is TGTGCCAGCAGCTTTCTTGGGCCAGAGCATGACAATGAGCAGTTCTTC. This translates into CASSFLGPEHDNEQFF.

The chain is built from TRBV11-2 and TRBJ2-2, with TRBD2 matching 12 bases. Germline assignment: CDR1 SGHAT and CDR2 FQNNGV. V trimming: 6 bases; J trimming: 4 bases; junction bases outside the gene matches: 3. This CDR3 contains 15 residues. CDR3 in DNA: TGTGCCAGCAGGCTAGCGGGGGGGTTCACCGGGGAGCTGTTTTTT. This translates into CASRLAGGFTGELFF.

About this clone itself: Other nucleotide sequences in the sample specify the same CDR3. The V gene is TRBV25-1, the J gene TRBJ1-2; D remains unclear. Per the germline V gene, CDR1 is MGHDK and CDR2 is SYGVNS. CDR3 length equals 12 residues. Trimming stripped 3 bases from V and 8 bases from J, with 10 bases between. Written as DNA, the CDR3 is TGTGCCAGCAGTGAGGGAGGCTCCGGCTACACCTTC. It encodes CASSEGGSGYTF.

This chain uses TRBV4-1 with TRBJ1-1; TRBD1 might be the D (5 bases). V was shortened by 0 bases and J by 0 bases, with 14 bases between the two germline ends. This CDR3 is 17 amino acids long. Germline values: CDR1 MGHRA, CDR2 YSYEKL. CDR3 coding DNA: TGCGCCAGCAGCCAAGACGCCACCGACAGTATGAACACTGAAGCTTTCTTT. Amino acid sequence: CASSQDATDSMNTEAFF.

The chain combines TRBV4-3 with TRBJ2-2; weak D call: TRBD2 (7 bases). The germline V and J ends were trimmed by 0 bases and 4 bases, with 18 bases remaining between them. CDR3 length equals 18 residues. Germline CDR1 and CDR2: LGHNA and YSLEER. The CDR3 coding sequence is TGCGCCAGCAGCCAAGACGGGGGGCCGCAGGGACCCACCGGGGAGCTGTTTTTT. This gives the protein CASSQDGGPQGPTGELFF.

The CDR3 bases are TGTGCCACGAAGGTAGCGGGGAGTGGCGAGCAGTACTTC. Its protein is CATKVAGSGEQYF. This chain connects TRBV6-5 to TRBJ2-7; 8 bases are shared with TRBD2. Germline CDR1 and CDR2: MNHEY and SVGAGI. This CDR3 is built from 13 residues. V gave up 10 bases and J gave up 6 bases; unmatched junction bases: 11.

The genes are TRBV29-1 and TRBJ1-2, with 7 bases identical to TRBD1. The CDR3 contains 15 residues. V lost 6 bases to trimming and J lost 3 bases; unmatched junction nucleotides: 13. Germline V gene sequence: CDR1 SQVTM, CDR2 ANQGSEA. This CDR3 reads CSVLDRATRDYGYTF. The CDR3 bases are TGCAGCGTCCTTGACAGGGCAACCAGGGACTATGGCTACACCTTC.

The genes are TRBV7-8 and TRBJ2-1; 7 bases match TRBD1. This CDR3 region has 15 residues. Germline V CDR1 and CDR2: SGHVS, FQNEAQ. The J segment lost 8 bases and the V segment lost 5 bases, leaving 12 bases of the junction unmatched. The CDR3 DNA follows: TGTGCCAGCAGCCCCGGAACAGGGGCGTTTGATGAGCAGTTCTTC. Its translation: CASSPGTGAFDEQFF.

The J gene is TRBJ2-1, the V gene TRBV28, with 8 bases that match TRBD2. Germline lookup yields CDR1 MDHEN and CDR2 SYDVKM. V was pared by 5 bases and J by 0 bases, with 18 bases of the junction left unmatched. CDR3 size: 20 residues. CDR3 nucleotide sequence: TGTGCCAGCAGTGCAACCGGGACTAGGGGTCCTCTAAGCTCCTACAATGAGCAGTTCTTC. Its protein is CASSATGTRGPLSSYNEQFF.

This chain joins TRBV6-5 and TRBJ2-5; D is perhaps TRBD1 (5 bases). Between the trimmed V and J ends, which lost 2 bases and 5 bases, there was a span of 18 bases. The germline CDR1 and CDR2 sequences are MNHEY and SVGAGI. This CDR3 is built from 16 residues. The DNA for the CDR3 is TGTGCCAGCAGTTACAGGGGAAACGTGCATCGGGAGACCCAGTACTTC. Amino acids: CASSYRGNVHRETQYF.

This chain uses TRBV7-8 with TRBJ2-5; possibly TRBD2 for D (5 bases). The CDR3 extends over 17 amino acids. V was shortened by 7 bases and J by 2 bases, with 23 bases between the two germline ends. CDR1 SGHVS and CDR2 FQNEAQ come from the germline V gene. The CDR3 sequence: CASTGSDARPLQETQYF. The CDR3 coding sequence is TGTGCCAGCACGGGGTCAGACGCCAGGCCGTTACAAGAGACCCAGTACTTC.

The gene calls are TRBV24-1 and TRBJ2-3; D perhaps matches TRBD1 (5 bases). The CDR3 has 14 residues. Trimming removed 2 bases at V and 2 bases at J, with 7 bases between. The germline V gene has CDR1 KGHDR and CDR2 SFDVKD. Written as DNA, the CDR3 is TGTGCCACCAGTGATTCAGGGTCCACAGATACGCAGTATTTT. Amino acid sequence: CATSDSGSTDTQYF.

J is TRBJ1-5 and V is TRBV30, with D hard to call. The CDR3 covers 15 residues. Germline V gene data show CDR1 as GTSNPN and CDR2 as SVGIG (reference sequence). Trimming removed 2 bases at V and 4 bases at J, with 15 bases between. In DNA, the CDR3 is TGTGCCTGGAGTCCCGACCGGGGAGAGAATCAGCCCCAGCATTTT. Translated: CAWSPDRGENQPQHF.

The gene calls are TRBV29-1 and TRBJ2-2; TRBD2 might be the D (5 bases). This CDR3 contains 14 residues. CDR1 SQVTM and CDR2 ANQGSEA come from the germline V gene. The V and J ends lost 4 bases and 3 bases respectively, with 12 bases between them. CDR3 residues: CSVGGEMHTGELFF. The CDR3 DNA sequence: TGCAGCGTTGGGGGAGAGATGCACACCGGGGAGCTGTTTTTT.

The chain has TRBV28 and TRBJ2-1, with 10 bases lining up with TRBD2. CDR3 size: 15 residues. The ends lost 2 bases at V and 4 bases at J; junction bases unmatched: 2. Germline V gene data show CDR1 as MDHEN and CDR2 as SYDVKM. DNA of the CDR3: TGTGCCAGCAGTTTACCGGGACTAGCGTACAATGAGCAGTTCTTC. This translates into CASSLPGLAYNEQFF.

The chain has TRBV7-6 and TRBJ2-2; TRBD2 is a possible D gene (7 bases). V was trimmed by 6 bases and J by 0 bases, leaving 11 bases between them. Germline lookup yields CDR1 SGHVS and CDR2 FNYEAQ. The CDR3 covers 15 residues. CDR3 sequence (DNA): TGTGCCAGCAGTTCGGGGGGCTCGAACACCGGGGAGCTGTTTTTT. Its translation: CASSSGGSNTGELFF.